Here is one TCR beta chain with its context. There are a few counts of this clonotype. What this receptor recognizes is not known. No quality values exist for individual bases; no much larger clone is one base distant. The data belong to a study of post-analysis software for immune sequencing data (dated by TCRdb to the mid-2010s). Looking at the study overall: Disease courses on record covered relapsing-remitting, secondary progressive and progressive-relapsing multiple sclerosis, though some patients had no subtype annotation. The multiple sclerosis patient repertoires were compared with some twelve previously published healthy control repertoires from donors aged about 6 to 25 years. A subset of samples was prepared in parallel using single-end sample barcoding, then pooled and co-amplified after Illumina adapter ligation. What the work shows at the level of the full study, not this receptor alone: Significantly lower normalized Chao1 diversity was found in multiple sclerosis patients than in controls, suggesting substantial peripheral T-cell clonal expansion. Significantly higher frequencies in patients than in controls were found for several TRBV segments, including TRBV5-6, TRBV5-1 and TRBV20-1. Strong co-clustering of samples prepared in the same batch was shown by direct clustering with F measure, prompting a batch-effect correction. The control group was slightly older than the multiple sclerosis patient group.

To demonstrate the VDJtools post-analysis software, TCR beta repertoires were profiled from the peripheral blood of some 12 young patients with multiple sclerosis. The multiple sclerosis patients were children and adolescents ranging in age from 6 to 15 years. The library was prepared using PCR. This sample was sequenced with an Illumina HiSeq 2500. To reduce PCR and sequencing biases, unique molecular identifiers were incorporated into the TCR beta cDNA libraries. Around 500,000 cDNA molecules were obtained for every 1 to 10 million input T cells, so each molecule roughly corresponded to one T cell. Patient libraries were prepared and sequenced with the same protocol used for the earlier healthy control dataset. Samples belonging to the same batch were prepared together, multiplexed and sequenced on a shared HiSeq lane. From the authors' description of their analysis: Raw barcoded reads were processed with MIGEC, discarding single-read molecular identifier groups before consensus assembly and CDR3 extraction. VDJtools was used for post-analysis of the clonotype tables, and diversity was normalized by down-sampling every dataset to the size of the smallest sample. In repertoire overlap clustering, CDR3 amino acid sequences, but not nucleotide sequences, were matched to correct batch-related cross-sample contamination. In-frame beta chains were kept once TCRdb had trimmed the public reads at Q25 with fastp and called clones with MiXCR. Here each entry gathers all rows of one CDR3 protein and keeps the most common genes and DNA. The V and J calls were determined by TCRdb, not by the authors. This sample comprises over 150,000 distinct CDR3 sequences, approximately 28% of them detected only once. Of the sample, approximately 1.4% falls within the top ten clones.

V is shortened by 6 bases, J by 1 base, and the region joining them spans 13 bases. The CDR3, from cysteine to phenylalanine, totals 16 residues. Of the read, only the CDR3 DNA is kept; its 48 bases are in frame from base 1. The receptor chain draws on TRBV12-3 or TRBV12-4 and TRBJ2-6; the D gene is unclear. The sequenced material came from blood. This TCR derives from a girl aged 5-17 years with multiple sclerosis. CDR3 sequence: CASRYMYWSGANVLTF. The nucleotides read TGTGCCAGCAGGTACATGTATTGGTCTGGGGCCAACGTCCTGACTTTC.